The 27 T cell receptor beta chains below come from one sample, sequenced in a study of CD4+ T cells in melanoma. Profiling relied on immunoSEQ multiplex PCR, and the TCRdb table lists in-frame clones only, not all of them. Of over 130,000 clones in the sample, 80% to 95% are singletons; the top ten hold about 1.6%. The receptor source for this set is a human donor with melanoma.

In this sample, this clone turned up a few times. The chain employs TRBV14 and TRBJ1-1, with D uncertain. Germline V gene lookup returns CDR1 SGHDN and CDR2 FVKESK. This CDR3 contains 13 residues. Trimming removed 6 bases from V and 5 bases from J, with 13 bases in between. For the CDR3, the DNA is TGTGCCAGCAGTCGATCGGAGGAAACTGAAGCTTTCTTT. It specifies CASSRSEETEAFF.

The rearrangement uses TRBV5-1 and TRBJ2-5; TRBD1 matches at 7 bases. The CDR3 runs 15 residues. The J segment lost 2 bases and the V segment lost 6 bases, leaving 10 bases of the junction unmatched. Germline V gene sequence: CDR1 SGHRS, CDR2 YFSETQ. The CDR3 bases are TGCGCCAGCACTCCTTCCCGGGGACAGCAAGAGACCCAGTACTTC. It translates to CASTPSRGQQETQYF.

This chain uses TRBV10-2 with TRBJ2-6; D is unclear. This CDR3 has 14 residues. CDR1 WSHSY and CDR2 SAAADI come from the germline V gene. V was cut by 4 bases and J by 0 bases, with 4 bases left in between. The CDR3 region is CASSAASGANVLTF. The CDR3 DNA is TGCGCCAGCAGTGCGGCCTCTGGGGCCAACGTCCTGACTTTC.

The V and J genes are TRBV18 and TRBJ1-3, with D possibly matching TRBD1 (5 bases). Germline CDR1 reads KGHSH; CDR2 reads LQKENI. The ends were cut back, 6 bases at V and 3 bases at J, with 21 bases in the middle. The CDR3 extends over 17 amino acids. CDR3 coding DNA: TGTGCCAGCTCGAGTGTCCAGGGATCAGCTCGTGGAAACACCATATATTTT. It specifies CASSSVQGSARGNTIYF.

The chain couples TRBV6-5 to TRBJ1-1; no clear D. The CDR3 has 14 amino acids. With 0 bases removed from V and 3 bases from J, the gap between germline ends came to 8 bases. Germline CDR1 reads MNHEY; CDR2 reads SVGAGI. This CDR3 reads CASSYSIGDTEAFF. CDR3 sequence (DNA): TGTGCCAGCAGTTACTCGATTGGGGACACTGAAGCTTTCTTT.

This clone showed up just once. The genes are TRBV5-6 and TRBJ1-1; D may be TRBD1 (5 bases). Germline lookup yields CDR1 SGHDT and CDR2 YYEEEE. The V end was cut by 5 bases, the J end by 1 base, with 21 bases between. The CDR3 extends over 17 amino acids. CDR3 loop: CASRSLSGARTNTEAFF. In DNA form, the CDR3 reads TGTGCCAGCAGGTCTCTTTCCGGGGCGCGCACGAACACTGAAGCTTTCTTT.

The V gene is TRBV19, the J gene TRBJ2-7, with D possibly called TRBD1 or TRBD2 (8 bases each). V was clipped by 5 bases and J by 3 bases, with 17 bases between them. The CDR3 runs 15 residues. Germline CDR1 reads LNHDA; CDR2 reads SQIVND (reference sequence). The CDR3 reads CASSSGGTGGYEQYF. The CDR3 coding sequence is TGTGCCAGTAGTTCGGGGGGGACAGGCGGCTACGAGCAGTACTTC.

The V gene is TRBV5-1, the J gene TRBJ1-4; D perhaps matches TRBD1 (5 bases). CDR3 size: 14 residues. CDR1 and CDR2 (germline): SGHRS, YFSETQ. Trimming removed 0 bases at V and 8 bases at J, with 11 bases between. CDR3 DNA: TGCGCCAGCAGCTTGGAGGGGACCGGCGAAAAACTGTTTTTT. This gives the protein CASSLEGTGEKLFF.

The V and J genes are TRBV2 and TRBJ2-5, with 9 bases lining up with TRBD1. Looked up from germline, CDR1 is SNHLY and CDR2 is FYNNEI. The length of the CDR3 is 14 residues. The V and J ends lost 9 bases and 4 bases, in that order; junction bases with no gene match: 9. For the CDR3, the DNA is TGTGCCAGTAATTACAGGGGGCTGGGAGAGACCCAGTACTTC. This sequence encodes CASNYRGLGETQYF.

CDR3 loop: CASSDFGAGTEAFF. CDR3 DNA sequence: TGTGCCAGCAGTGATTTTGGAGCCGGGACTGAAGCTTTCTTT. The V call is TRBV25-1, the J call TRBJ1-1, with unresolved D. The CDR3 length is 14 residues. Looked up from germline, CDR1 is MGHDK and CDR2 is SYGVNS. With 3 bases removed from V and 5 bases from J, the gap between germline ends came to 13 bases.

The chain has TRBV7-6 and TRBJ1-4; perhaps TRBD1 as D (6 bases). Germline CDR1 is SGHVS and CDR2 is FNYEAQ. Trimming removed 3 bases from V and 8 bases from J, with 13 bases in between. The CDR3 is 14 amino acids. CDR3 in amino acids: CASSLGQREEKLFF. The CDR3 nucleotides are TGTGCCAGCAGCTTGGGACAAAGGGAAGAAAAACTGTTTTTT.

This chain links TRBV19 with TRBJ1-5; TRBD1 aligns across 12 bases. The V gene end was trimmed by 5 bases and the J gene end by 9 bases; junction bases not matched to a gene: 11. CDR1 and CDR2 from the germline V gene are LNHDA and SQIVND (reference sequence). The CDR3 runs to 16 residues. The DNA of the CDR3 is TGTGCCAGTAGTGAATCGGGACAGGGGGCTGTTCGGCCCCAGCATTTT. Amino acids: CASSESGQGAVRPQHF.

This clone was seen a few times. V gene TRBV5-8 combines with J gene TRBJ1-1, with D hard to call. Germline V gene lookup returns CDR1 SGHTS and CDR2 YDEGEE. The V end lost 0 bases, the J end lost 4 bases, and 7 bases lay between the germline ends. This CDR3 spans 13 amino acids. CDR3 protein: CASSLEWGTEAFF. The CDR3 DNA sequence: TGTGCCAGCAGCTTGGAATGGGGCACTGAAGCTTTCTTT. The whole variable domain, remainder taken from reference TRBV5-8 and TRBJ1-1, is EAGVTQSPTHLIKTRGQQATLRCSPISGHTSVYWYQQALGLGLQFLLWYDEGEERNRGNFPPRFSGRQFPNYSSELNVNALELEDSALYLCASSLEWGTEAFFGQGTRLTVV.

The V and J genes are TRBV7-9 and TRBJ1-6; TRBD1 aligns across 11 bases. CDR1 and CDR2 (germline): SEHNR, FQNEAQ (reference sequence). Unmatched junction bases numbered 5, after V lost 2 bases and J lost 5 bases. The CDR3 is made up of 17 amino acids. CDR3 in amino acids: CASSLRVDRGHNSPLHF. CDR3 bases: TGTGCCAGCAGCTTAAGAGTGGACAGGGGGCATAATTCACCCCTCCACTTT. Filled out from reference TRBV7-9 and TRBJ1-6, the complete variable domain reads DTGVSQNPRHKITKRGQNVTFRCDPISEHNRLYWYRQTLGQGPEFLTYFQNEAQLEKSRLLSDRFSAERPKGSFSTLEIQRTEQGDSAMYLCASSLRVDRGHNSPLHFGNGTRLTVT.

This clone appeared a single time. The V gene is TRBV7-3, the J gene TRBJ2-6; no reliable D call. The CDR3 consists of 14 residues. Germline lookup yields CDR1 SGHTA and CDR2 FQGTGA. Between the trimmed V and J ends, which lost 2 bases and 2 bases, there was a span of 4 bases. CDR3 in DNA: TGTGCCAGCAGCTTATCCCCTGGGGCCAACGTCCTGACTTTC. Protein: CASSLSPGANVLTF.

This chain uses TRBV9 with TRBJ1-2; no clear D gene. V was cut by 0 bases and J by 3 bases, with 15 bases left in between. Germline values: CDR1 SGDLS, CDR2 YYNGEE. The CDR3 sequence is 16 residues long. CDR3 DNA: TGTGCCAGCAGCGTAGCCCACGGACGACCGGACTATGGCTACACCTTC. The encoded protein is CASSVAHGRPDYGYTF.

The chain links TRBV9 to TRBJ2-7, with D tentatively TRBD1 (5 bases). The V gene lost 0 bases and the J gene lost 6 bases, with 13 bases spanning the gap. Germline V gene sequence: CDR1 SGDLS, CDR2 YYNGEE. The length of the CDR3 is 14 residues. CDR3 nucleotide sequence: TGTGCCAGCAGCGTAGGCTACAGGAGCTCCGAGCAGTACTTC. It codes for CASSVGYRSSEQYF.

V is TRBV9 and J is TRBJ2-5; 10 nucleotides agree with TRBD2. This CDR3 contains 16 residues. From germline, CDR1 is SGDLS and CDR2 YYNGEE. The V segment lost 0 bases and the J segment 4 bases; nucleotides outside the gene matches: 6. As DNA, the CDR3 is TGTGCCAGCAGCGTAGCCAGCGGGGGGGTAGGAGAGACCCAGTACTTC. It encodes CASSVASGGVGETQYF.

This CDR3 reads CASSLQPALGTGELFF. The CDR3 nucleotides are TGTGCCAGCAGCCTTCAGCCAGCCCTGGGGACCGGGGAGCTGTTTTTT. This chain connects TRBV11-2 to TRBJ2-2; D gene ambiguous. Trimming left V 5 bases short and J 5 bases short, with 18 bases between. Germline CDR1 reads SGHAT; CDR2 reads FQNNGV. There are 16 residues in the CDR3.

The chain carries TRBV6-5 and TRBJ1-1; TRBD1 is a possible D gene (5 bases). The CDR3 contains 14 residues. The V end lost 5 bases, the J end lost 2 bases, and 12 bases lay between the germline ends. Per germline, CDR1 MNHEY and CDR2 SVGAGI. CDR3 region: CASSQRTPNTEAFF. The DNA for the CDR3 is TGTGCCAGCAGTCAACGGACACCCAACACTGAAGCTTTCTTT.

This chain links TRBV2 with TRBJ2-1; 8 bases fit TRBD2. Germline values: CDR1 SNHLY, CDR2 FYNNEI. The CDR3 runs 15 residues. The J segment lost 4 bases and the V segment lost 3 bases, leaving 5 bases of the junction unmatched. CDR3 residues: CASSEFSGGYNEQFF. Written as DNA, the CDR3 is TGTGCCAGCAGTGAGTTTTCGGGGGGGTACAATGAGCAGTTCTTC.

This sequence joins TRBV11-3 and TRBJ2-2; the D gene is possibly TRBD1 (6 bases). Germline loops: CDR1 SGHNT, CDR2 YENEEA. The CDR3 covers 15 residues. The V end lost 0 bases, the J end lost 5 bases, and 10 bases lay between the germline ends. For the CDR3, the DNA is TGTGCCAGCAGCTTAGAGGGGGCGCGAACCGGGGAGCTGTTTTTT. It is translated as CASSLEGARTGELFF.

J is TRBJ2-2 and V is TRBV5-1; D possibly corresponds to TRBD2 (6 bases). The V end lost 2 bases, the J end lost 5 bases, and 10 bases lay between the germline ends. Germline lookup yields CDR1 SGHRS and CDR2 YFSETQ. This CDR3 has 14 residues. Here the CDR3 DNA reads TGCGCCAGCAGCTTTACTAGCAGAACCGGGGAGCTGTTTTTT. It translates to CASSFTSRTGELFF.

This clone was observed a few times. The chain couples TRBV9 to TRBJ2-7; possibly TRBD2 for D (7 bases). Germline values: CDR1 SGDLS, CDR2 YYNGEE. The CDR3 is made up of 15 amino acids. The V end was cut by 0 bases, the J end by 2 bases, with 12 bases between. In DNA form, the CDR3 reads TGTGCCAGCAGCGTAGGGGGAGGGGGAGCCTACGAGCAGTACTTC. Residues: CASSVGGGGAYEQYF.

V is TRBV7-2 and J is TRBJ2-6, with unresolved D. CDR3 length: 14 residues. V was pared by 6 bases and J by 0 bases, with 6 bases between. Germline assignment: CDR1 SGHTA and CDR2 FQGNSA. The CDR3 is CASRPSSGANVLTF. CDR3 coding DNA: TGTGCCAGCAGACCAAGCTCTGGGGCCAACGTCCTGACTTTC.

This rearrangement joins TRBV9 to TRBJ2-5, with TRBD1 identical over 9 bases. The CDR3 has 15 residues. Trimming cost V 0 bases and J 5 bases; bases outside gene matches: 5. Germline assignment: CDR1 SGDLS and CDR2 YYNGEE. The CDR3 is CASSVVGQGQETQYF. Written as DNA, the CDR3 is TGTGCCAGCAGCGTAGTGGGACAGGGACAGGAGACCCAGTACTTC.

The genes are TRBV2 and TRBJ1-2; D is unclear. V lost 7 bases and J 7 bases, leaving 19 bases between the germline ends. The CDR3 length is 14 residues. Germline loops: CDR1 SNHLY, CDR2 FYNNEI. The CDR3: CASMLDLRPRGYTF. The CDR3 bases are TGTGCCAGCATGCTAGATCTCCGGCCTCGTGGCTACACCTTC.